This T cell receptor beta chain was documented in a study of early T cells in non-severe SARS-CoV-2 infection. This clonotype occurred many times. One entry per CDR3 protein results from TCRdb running MiXCR on the 5' RACE reads. The data contain approximately 35,000 distinct CDR3 sequences, about 3.8% of them singletons. This TCR came from an adult who was a healthcare worker with PCR-confirmed SARS-CoV-2 infection or an uninfected control (not recorded which). Sequenced material: whole blood.

CDR3 protein: CASLPGRANHYGYTF. The CDR3 DNA sequence: TGTGCCAGCCTACCCGGACGGGCAAACCACTATGGCTACACCTTC. The chain links TRBV28 to TRBJ1-2; D unresolved. Germline V lookup: CDR1 MDHEN, CDR2 SYDVKM. The ends were cut back, 8 bases at V and 3 bases at J, with 19 bases in the middle. The CDR3 length is 15 residues.